This TCR beta chain was sequenced during a study of cytomegalovirus exposure and HLA in healthy donors. CDR1 and CDR2 (germline): SNHLY, FYNNEI. The CDR3 contains 14 residues. The J segment lost 4 bases and the V segment lost 6 bases, leaving 4 bases of the junction unmatched. Measured with immunoSEQ multiplex PCR; TCRdb has only the in-frame clones, and not every one. The sample lists approximately 160,000 clones, about 90% seen once, with under 7% in the top ten. As for this clone: The antigen remains undetermined.

The donors were part of the roughly 120-subject validation cohort, which stood apart from the approximately 630-subject first cohort. Study-level points and caveats: Cytomegalovirus association was listed for 170 or so TCR beta chains.

The rearrangement links TRBV2 to TRBJ2-3, with 10 positions matching TRBD2. This receptor was obtained from a woman younger than 45 in good health and CMV-seronegative. The sequenced sample was PBMCs. The CDR3 coding sequence is TGTGCCAGCAGAGGAGCGGGAGGGTCAGATACGCAGTATTTT. Its protein product is CASRGAGGSDTQYF. Variable domain in full (rest from reference TRBV2 and TRBJ2-3): EPEVTQTPSHQVTQMGQEVILRCVPISNHLYFYWYRQILGQKVEFLVSFYNNEISEKSEIFDDQFSVERPDGSNFTLKIRSTKLEDSAMYFCASRGAGGSDTQYFGPGTRLTVL.